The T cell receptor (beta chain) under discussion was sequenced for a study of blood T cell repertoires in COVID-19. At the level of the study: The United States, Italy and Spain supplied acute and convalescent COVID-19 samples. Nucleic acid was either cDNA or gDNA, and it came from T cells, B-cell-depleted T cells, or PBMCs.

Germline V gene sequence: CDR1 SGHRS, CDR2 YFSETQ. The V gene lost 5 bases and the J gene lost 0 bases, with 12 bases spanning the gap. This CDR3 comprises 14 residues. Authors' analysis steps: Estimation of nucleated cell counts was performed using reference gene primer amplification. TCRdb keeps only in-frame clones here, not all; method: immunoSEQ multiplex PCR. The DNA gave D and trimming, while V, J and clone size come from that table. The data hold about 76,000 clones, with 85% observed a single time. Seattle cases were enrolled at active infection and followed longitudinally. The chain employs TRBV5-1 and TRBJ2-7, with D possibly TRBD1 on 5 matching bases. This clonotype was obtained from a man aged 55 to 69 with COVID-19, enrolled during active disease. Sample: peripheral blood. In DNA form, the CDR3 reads TGCGCCAGCAGTATGGGGCAGACCTCCTACGAGCAGTACTTC. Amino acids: CASSMGQTSYEQYF.